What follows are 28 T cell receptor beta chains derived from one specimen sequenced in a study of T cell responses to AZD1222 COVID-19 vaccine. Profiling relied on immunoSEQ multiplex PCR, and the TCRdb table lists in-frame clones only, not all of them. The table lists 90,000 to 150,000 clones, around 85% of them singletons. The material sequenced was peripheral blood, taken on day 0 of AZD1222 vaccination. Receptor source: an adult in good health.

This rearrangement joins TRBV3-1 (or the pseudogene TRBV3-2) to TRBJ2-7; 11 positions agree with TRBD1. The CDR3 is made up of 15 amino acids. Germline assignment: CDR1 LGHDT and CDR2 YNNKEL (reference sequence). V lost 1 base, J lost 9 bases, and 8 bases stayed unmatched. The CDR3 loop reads CASSQGGQGVFGQYF. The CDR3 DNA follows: TGTGCCAGCAGCCAAGGGGGACAGGGGGTGTTCGGGCAGTACTTC.

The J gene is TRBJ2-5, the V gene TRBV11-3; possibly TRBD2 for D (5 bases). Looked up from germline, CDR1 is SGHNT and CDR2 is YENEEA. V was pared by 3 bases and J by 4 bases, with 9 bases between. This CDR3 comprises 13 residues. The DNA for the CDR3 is TGTGCCAGCAGCTTCCGCCGGGGAGAGACCCAGTACTTC. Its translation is CASSFRRGETQYF.

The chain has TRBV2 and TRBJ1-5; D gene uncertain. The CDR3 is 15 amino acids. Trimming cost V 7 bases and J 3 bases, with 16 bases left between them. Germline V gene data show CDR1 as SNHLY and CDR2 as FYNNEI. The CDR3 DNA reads TGTGCCAGCATGGCAGACGTCGTGCACAATCAGCCCCAGCATTTT. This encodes CASMADVVHNQPQHF.

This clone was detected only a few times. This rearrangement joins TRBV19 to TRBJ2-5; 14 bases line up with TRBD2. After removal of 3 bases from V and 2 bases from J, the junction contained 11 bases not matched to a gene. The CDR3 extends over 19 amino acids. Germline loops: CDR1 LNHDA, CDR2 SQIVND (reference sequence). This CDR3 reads CASSMGLTSGGALQETQYF. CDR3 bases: TGTGCCAGTAGTATGGGCCTGACTAGCGGGGGGGCCCTACAAGAGACCCAGTACTTC.

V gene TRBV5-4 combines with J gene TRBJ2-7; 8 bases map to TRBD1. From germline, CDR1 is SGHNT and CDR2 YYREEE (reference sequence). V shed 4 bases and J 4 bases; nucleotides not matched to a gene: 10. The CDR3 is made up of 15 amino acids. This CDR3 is CASSKGQGEGYEQYF. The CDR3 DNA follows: TGTGCCAGCAGCAAAGGACAGGGAGAGGGTTACGAGCAGTACTTC.

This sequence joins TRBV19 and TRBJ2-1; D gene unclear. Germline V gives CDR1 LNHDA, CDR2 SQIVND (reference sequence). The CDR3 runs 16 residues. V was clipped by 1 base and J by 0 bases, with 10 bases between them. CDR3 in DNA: TGTGCCAGTAGTATAGGAAGACCCAGCTCCTACAATGAGCAGTTCTTC. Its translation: CASSIGRPSSYNEQFF.

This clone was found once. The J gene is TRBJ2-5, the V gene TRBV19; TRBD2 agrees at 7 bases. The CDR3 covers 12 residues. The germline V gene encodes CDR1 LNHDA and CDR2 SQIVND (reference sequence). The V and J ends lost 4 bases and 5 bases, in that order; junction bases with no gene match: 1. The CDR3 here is CASSRGGETQYF. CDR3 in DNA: TGTGCCAGTAGTAGGGGGGGGGAGACCCAGTACTTC.

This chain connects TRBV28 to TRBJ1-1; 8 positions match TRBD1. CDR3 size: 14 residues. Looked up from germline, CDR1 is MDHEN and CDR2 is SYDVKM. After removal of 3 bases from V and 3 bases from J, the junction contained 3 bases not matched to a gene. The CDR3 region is CASSFSGGYTEAFF. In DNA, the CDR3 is TGTGCCAGCAGTTTCTCAGGGGGCTACACTGAAGCTTTCTTT.

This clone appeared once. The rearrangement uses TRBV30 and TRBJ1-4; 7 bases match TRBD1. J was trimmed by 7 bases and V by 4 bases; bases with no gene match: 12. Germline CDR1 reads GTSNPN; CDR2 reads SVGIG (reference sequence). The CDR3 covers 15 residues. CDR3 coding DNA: TGTGCCTGGAATCGAGGGGGCAGGGAGACTGAAAAACTGTTTTTT. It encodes CAWNRGGRETEKLFF. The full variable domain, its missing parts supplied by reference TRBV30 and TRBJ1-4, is SQTIHQWPATLVQPVGSPLSLECTVEGTSNPNLYWYRQAAGRGLQLLFYSVGIGQISSEVPQNLSASRPQDRQFILSSKKLLLSDSGFYLCAWNRGGRETEKLFFGSGTQLSVL.

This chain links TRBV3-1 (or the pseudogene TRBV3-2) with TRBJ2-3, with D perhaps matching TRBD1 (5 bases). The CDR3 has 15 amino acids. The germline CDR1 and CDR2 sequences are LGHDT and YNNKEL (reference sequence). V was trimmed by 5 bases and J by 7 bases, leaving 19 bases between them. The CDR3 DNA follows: TGTGCCAGCAGCTCCCTACAGGACCCATTCTATACGCAGTATTTT. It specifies CASSSLQDPFYTQYF.

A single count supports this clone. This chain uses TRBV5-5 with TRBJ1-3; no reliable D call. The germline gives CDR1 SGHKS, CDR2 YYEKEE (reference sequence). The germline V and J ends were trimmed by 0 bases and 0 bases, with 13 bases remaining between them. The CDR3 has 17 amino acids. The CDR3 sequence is CASSLEADGFSGNTIYF. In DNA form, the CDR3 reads TGTGCCAGCAGCTTGGAGGCGGACGGCTTCTCTGGAAACACCATATATTTT.

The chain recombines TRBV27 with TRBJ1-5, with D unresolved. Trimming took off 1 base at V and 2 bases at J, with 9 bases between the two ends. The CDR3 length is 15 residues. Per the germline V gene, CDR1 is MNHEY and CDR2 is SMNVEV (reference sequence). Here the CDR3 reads CASSLFSRGNQPQHF. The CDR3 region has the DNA TGTGCCAGCAGTTTATTCTCAAGGGGCAATCAGCCCCAGCATTTT.

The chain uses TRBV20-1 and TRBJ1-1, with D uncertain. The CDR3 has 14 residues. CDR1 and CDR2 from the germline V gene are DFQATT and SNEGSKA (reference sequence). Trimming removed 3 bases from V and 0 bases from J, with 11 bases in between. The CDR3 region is CSASREALNTEAFF. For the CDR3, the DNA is TGCAGTGCTAGTAGGGAGGCCCTGAACACTGAAGCTTTCTTT.

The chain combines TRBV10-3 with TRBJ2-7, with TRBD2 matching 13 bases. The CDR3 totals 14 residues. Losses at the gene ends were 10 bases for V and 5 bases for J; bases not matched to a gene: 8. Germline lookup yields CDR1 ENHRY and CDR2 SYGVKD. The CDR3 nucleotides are TGTGCCACCACAATCGGACTAGCGGGGGACGAGCAGTACTTC. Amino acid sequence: CATTIGLAGDEQYF.

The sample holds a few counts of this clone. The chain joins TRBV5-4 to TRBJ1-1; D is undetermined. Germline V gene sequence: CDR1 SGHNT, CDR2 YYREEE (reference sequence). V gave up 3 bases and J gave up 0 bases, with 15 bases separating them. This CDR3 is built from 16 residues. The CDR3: CASSSWGTRMNTEAFF. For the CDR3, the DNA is TGTGCCAGCAGCTCTTGGGGAACGAGGATGAACACTGAAGCTTTCTTT.

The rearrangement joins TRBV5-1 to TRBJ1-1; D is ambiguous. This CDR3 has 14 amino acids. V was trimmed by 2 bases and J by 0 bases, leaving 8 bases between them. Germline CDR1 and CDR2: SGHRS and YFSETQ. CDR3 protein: CASSFSGVNTEAFF. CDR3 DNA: TGCGCCAGCAGCTTTAGTGGGGTGAACACTGAAGCTTTCTTT.

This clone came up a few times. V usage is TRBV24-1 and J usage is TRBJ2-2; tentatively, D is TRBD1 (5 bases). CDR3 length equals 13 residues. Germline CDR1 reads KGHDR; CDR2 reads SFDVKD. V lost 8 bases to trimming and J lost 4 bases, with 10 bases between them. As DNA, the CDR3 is TGTGCCACCATGGGGCTGGGCACCGGGGAGCTGTTTTTT. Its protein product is CATMGLGTGELFF.

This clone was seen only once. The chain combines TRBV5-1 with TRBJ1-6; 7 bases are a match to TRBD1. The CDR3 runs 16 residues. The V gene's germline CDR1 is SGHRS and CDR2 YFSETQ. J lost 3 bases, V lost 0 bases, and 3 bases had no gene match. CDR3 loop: CASSLDGDSYNSPLHF. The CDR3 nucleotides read TGCGCCAGCAGCTTGGATGGGGACAGCTATAATTCACCCCTCCACTTT.

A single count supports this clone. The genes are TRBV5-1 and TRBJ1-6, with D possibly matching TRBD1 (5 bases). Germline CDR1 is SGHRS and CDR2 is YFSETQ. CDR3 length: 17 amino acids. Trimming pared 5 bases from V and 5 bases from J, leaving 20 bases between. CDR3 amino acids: CASSPAPAGSNNSPLHF. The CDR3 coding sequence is TGCGCCAGCAGTCCCGCCCCGGCAGGGAGCAATAATTCACCCCTCCACTTT.

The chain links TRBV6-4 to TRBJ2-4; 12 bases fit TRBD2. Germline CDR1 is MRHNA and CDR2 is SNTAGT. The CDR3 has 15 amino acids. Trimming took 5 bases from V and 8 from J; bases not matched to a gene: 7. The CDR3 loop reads CASSRPTSGGDIQYF. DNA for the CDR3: TGTGCCAGCAGTCGCCCGACTAGCGGGGGAGACATTCAGTACTTC.

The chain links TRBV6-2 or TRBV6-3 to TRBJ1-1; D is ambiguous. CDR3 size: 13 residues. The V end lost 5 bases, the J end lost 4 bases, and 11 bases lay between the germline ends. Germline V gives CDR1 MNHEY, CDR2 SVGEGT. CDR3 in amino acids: CASSPHPLTEAFF. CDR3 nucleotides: TGTGCCAGCAGTCCACACCCCCTCACTGAAGCTTTCTTT.

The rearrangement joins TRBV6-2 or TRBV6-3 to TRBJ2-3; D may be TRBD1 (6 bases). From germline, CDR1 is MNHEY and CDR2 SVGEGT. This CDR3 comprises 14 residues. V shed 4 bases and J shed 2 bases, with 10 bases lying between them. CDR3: CASSFGTTTDTQYF. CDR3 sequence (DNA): TGTGCCAGCAGTTTTGGGACAACCACAGATACGCAGTATTTT.

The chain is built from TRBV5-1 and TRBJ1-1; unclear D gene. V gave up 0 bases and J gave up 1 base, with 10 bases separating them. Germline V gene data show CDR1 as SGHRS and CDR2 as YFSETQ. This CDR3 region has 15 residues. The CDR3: CASSLAQEKNTEAFF. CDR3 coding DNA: TGCGCCAGCAGCTTGGCTCAGGAGAAGAACACTGAAGCTTTCTTT.

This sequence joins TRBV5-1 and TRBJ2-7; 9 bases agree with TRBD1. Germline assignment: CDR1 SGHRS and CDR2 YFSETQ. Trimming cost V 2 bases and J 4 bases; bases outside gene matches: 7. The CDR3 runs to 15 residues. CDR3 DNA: TGCGCCAGCAGCTTATCGACAGGGGGTGGGTACGAGCAGTACTTC. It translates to CASSLSTGGGYEQYF.

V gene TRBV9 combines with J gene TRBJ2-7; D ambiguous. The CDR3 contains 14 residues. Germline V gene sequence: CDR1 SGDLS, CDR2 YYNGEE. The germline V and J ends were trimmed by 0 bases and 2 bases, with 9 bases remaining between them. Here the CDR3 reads CASSVEGGTYEQYF. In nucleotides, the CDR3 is TGTGCCAGCAGCGTAGAAGGCGGAACCTACGAGCAGTACTTC.

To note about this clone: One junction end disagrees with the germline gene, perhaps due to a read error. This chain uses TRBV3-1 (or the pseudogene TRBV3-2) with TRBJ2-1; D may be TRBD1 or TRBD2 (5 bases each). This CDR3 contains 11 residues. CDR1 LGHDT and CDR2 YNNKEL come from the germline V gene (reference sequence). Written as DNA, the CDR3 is TGTGCCAGCAGATTCGGGGCCGAGCAATTCTTC. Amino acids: CASRFGAEQFF.

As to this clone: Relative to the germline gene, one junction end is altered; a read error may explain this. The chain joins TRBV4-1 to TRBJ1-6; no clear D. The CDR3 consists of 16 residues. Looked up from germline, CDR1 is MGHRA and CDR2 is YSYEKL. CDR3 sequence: CATSHEDSAGYSPLHF. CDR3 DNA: TGCGCCACCAGCCACGAGGACTCCGCGGGGTATTCACCCCTCCACTTT.

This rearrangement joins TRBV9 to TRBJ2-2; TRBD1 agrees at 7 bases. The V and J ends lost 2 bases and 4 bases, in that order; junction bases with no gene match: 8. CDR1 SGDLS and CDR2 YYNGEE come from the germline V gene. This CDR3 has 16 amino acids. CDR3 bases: TGTGCCAGCAGCGTTACAGGGGCGCCCTTCACCGGGGAGCTGTTTTTT. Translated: CASSVTGAPFTGELFF.